This section outlines one TCR beta chain sequence together with its context. Trimming removed 7 bases from V and 3 bases from J, with 12 bases in between. Germline V gene lookup returns CDR1 MNHEY and CDR2 SVGAGI. The CDR3 length is 13 residues. Method: immunoSEQ multiplex PCR; TCRdb's copy keeps in-frame clones and lacks some. The data contain some 270,000 clones, 75% to 90% of them seen just once; the ten biggest clones take up 4.1%. These data belong to a study of blood T cell repertoires in COVID-19. Study as a whole: Samples came from the United States, Italy and Spain, spanning acute and convalescent COVID-19. Sample material is recorded as cDNA or gDNA derived from T cells, B-cell-depleted T cells, or PBMCs.

Enrollees, about 18 to 89 years old, lived in approximately 25 US areas. Self-reported history from a screening survey and questionnaire set each donor's cohort. The TCR was taken from a woman aged 30 to 39 with acute COVID-19. The chain links TRBV6-5 to TRBJ1-2; perhaps TRBD1 as D (5 bases). Sequencing input: PBMCs or T cells enriched from blood (not recorded which). DNA for the CDR3: TGTGCCAGCACACAGGACACTTACTATGGCTACACCTTC. It specifies CASTQDTYYGYTF.